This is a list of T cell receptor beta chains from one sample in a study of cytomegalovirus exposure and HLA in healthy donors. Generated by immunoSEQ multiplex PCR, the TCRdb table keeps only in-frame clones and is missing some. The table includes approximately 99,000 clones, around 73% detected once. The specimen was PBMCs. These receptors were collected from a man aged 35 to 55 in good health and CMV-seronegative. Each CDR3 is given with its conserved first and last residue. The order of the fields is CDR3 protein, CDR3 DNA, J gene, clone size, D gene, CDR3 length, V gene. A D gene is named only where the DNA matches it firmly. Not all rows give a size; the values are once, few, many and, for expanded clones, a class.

CDR3aa: CASSFVGPGHGYTF; CDR3nt: TGTGCCAGCAGCTTCGTGGGTCCAGGGCATGGCTACACCTTC; j_gene: TRBJ1-2; abundance: NA; d_gene: NA; len: 14; v_gene: TRBV7-2
CDR3aa: CASSLVSYNEQFF; CDR3nt: TGTGCCAGCAGTTTGGTCAGCTACAATGAGCAGTTCTTC; j_gene: TRBJ2-1; abundance: NA; d_gene: NA; len: 13; v_gene: TRBV28
CDR3aa: CASSPEQGIMNTEAFF; CDR3nt: TGTGCCAGCTCACCTGAACAGGGCATCATGAACACTGAAGCTTTCTTT; j_gene: TRBJ1-1; abundance: few; d_gene: NA; len: 16; v_gene: TRBV18
CDR3aa: CASSLGAGGTDTQYF; CDR3nt: TGTGCCAGCAGCTTAGGGGCGGGAGGCACAGATACGCAGTATTTT; j_gene: TRBJ2-3; abundance: NA; d_gene: TRBD2; len: 15; v_gene: TRBV11-2
CDR3aa: CASSLDLSSYEQYF; CDR3nt: TGCGCCAGCAGCTTGGACCTGAGCTCCTACGAGCAGTACTTC; j_gene: TRBJ2-7; abundance: NA; d_gene: NA; len: 14; v_gene: TRBV5-1
CDR3aa: CASSLGAGGIAYEQYF; CDR3nt: TGCGCCAGCAGCTTGGGGGCGGGGGGAATTGCCTACGAGCAGTACTTC; j_gene: TRBJ2-7; abundance: NA; d_gene: TRBD2; len: 16; v_gene: TRBV5-1
CDR3aa: CASRLGSPTGSTEAFF; CDR3nt: TGTGCCAGCAGATTAGGGTCCCCAACAGGCTCCACTGAAGCTTTCTTT; j_gene: TRBJ1-1; abundance: NA; d_gene: NA; len: 16; v_gene: TRBV7-9
CDR3aa: CASSLLSTGSGYTF; CDR3nt: TGTGCCAGCAGCTTACTATCGACAGGGTCTGGCTACACCTTC; j_gene: TRBJ1-2; abundance: NA; d_gene: TRBD1; len: 14; v_gene: TRBV7-2
CDR3aa: CASSPRDPVSYEQYF; CDR3nt: TGTGCCAGCTCACCGCGGGACCCCGTCTCCTACGAGCAGTACTTC; j_gene: TRBJ2-7; abundance: NA; d_gene: NA; len: 15; v_gene: TRBV18
CDR3aa: CSVPGQGLHEQYF; CDR3nt: TGCAGCGTCCCGGGACAGGGGTTACACGAGCAGTACTTC; j_gene: TRBJ2-7; abundance: NA; d_gene: TRBD1; len: 13; v_gene: TRBV29-1
CDR3aa: CASSMTRGREQYF; CDR3nt: TGTGCCAGCAGCATGACGAGGGGGCGAGAGCAGTACTTC; j_gene: TRBJ2-7; abundance: NA; d_gene: TRBD1; len: 13; v_gene: TRBV5-4
CDR3aa: CASSEYGGQGDFEQYF; CDR3nt: TGTGCCAGCAGTGAATATGGGGGACAGGGGGATTTCGAGCAGTACTTC; j_gene: TRBJ2-7; abundance: NA; d_gene: TRBD1; len: 16; v_gene: TRBV6-1
CDR3aa: CASRRYRGLITEAFF; CDR3nt: TGTGCCAGCAGACGCTACAGGGGGCTCATCACTGAAGCTTTCTTT; j_gene: TRBJ1-1; abundance: NA; d_gene: TRBD1; len: 15; v_gene: TRBV6-5
CDR3aa: CASSLGGSGANVLTF; CDR3nt: TGTGCCAGCAGCTTGGGAGGCTCTGGGGCCAACGTCCTGACTTTC; j_gene: TRBJ2-6; abundance: NA; d_gene: NA; len: 15; v_gene: TRBV7-3
CDR3aa: CASSEDSGGAYEQYF; CDR3nt: TGTGCCAGCAGTGAAGATAGCGGGGGGGCCTACGAGCAGTACTTC; j_gene: TRBJ2-7; abundance: NA; d_gene: TRBD2; len: 15; v_gene: TRBV6-1
CDR3aa: CSVAGTGGRYSNQPQHF; CDR3nt: TGCAGCGTTGCCGGGACAGGGGGCCGGTATAGCAATCAGCCCCAGCATTTT; j_gene: TRBJ1-5; abundance: NA; d_gene: TRBD1; len: 17; v_gene: TRBV29-1
CDR3aa: CASSLLSWEKLFF; CDR3nt: TGTGCCAGCAGTTTACTCAGTTGGGAAAAACTGTTTTTT; j_gene: TRBJ1-4; abundance: NA; d_gene: NA; len: 13; v_gene: TRBV28
CDR3aa: CSVVPRGYEQYF; CDR3nt: TGCAGCGTTGTACCCAGGGGCTACGAGCAGTACTTC; j_gene: TRBJ2-7; abundance: NA; d_gene: NA; len: 12; v_gene: TRBV29-1
CDR3aa: CASSQDQGASYEQYF; CDR3nt: TGTGCCAGCAGCCAAGACCAGGGGGCTTCCTACGAGCAGTACTTC; j_gene: TRBJ2-7; abundance: few; d_gene: TRBD1; len: 15; v_gene: TRBV4-2
CDR3aa: CASSEVTSNTGELFF; CDR3nt: TGTGCCAGCAGCGAGGTGACTTCGAACACCGGGGAGCTGTTTTTT; j_gene: TRBJ2-2; abundance: NA; d_gene: NA; len: 15; v_gene: TRBV9
CDR3aa: CASSNDRGQETQYF; CDR3nt: TGCGCCAGCAGCAATGACAGGGGGCAAGAGACCCAGTACTTC; j_gene: TRBJ2-5; abundance: NA; d_gene: TRBD1; len: 14; v_gene: TRBV5-1
CDR3aa: CSVVPRFATGGFNYGYTF; CDR3nt: TGCAGCGTGGTACCCCGCTTCGCGACAGGGGGCTTTAACTATGGCTACACCTTC; j_gene: TRBJ1-2; abundance: NA; d_gene: TRBD1; len: 18; v_gene: TRBV29-1
CDR3aa: CASSPYPSSRRSYEQYF; CDR3nt: TGTGCCAGCAGTCCATACCCCTCTTCGCGGCGCTCCTACGAGCAGTACTTC; j_gene: TRBJ2-7; abundance: NA; d_gene: NA; len: 17; v_gene: TRBV28
CDR3aa: CASSYESDTAGYTF; CDR3nt: TGTGCCAGCAGTTACGAATCAGACACCGCGGGCTACACCTTC; j_gene: TRBJ1-2; abundance: NA; d_gene: NA; len: 14; v_gene: TRBV6-5
CDR3aa: CASSSTGISYEQYF; CDR3nt: TGTGCCAGCAGTTCGACAGGGATATCCTACGAGCAGTACTTC; j_gene: TRBJ2-7; abundance: NA; d_gene: TRBD1; len: 14; v_gene: TRBV6-6
CDR3aa: CASSPRGRTATNEKLFF; CDR3nt: TGTGCCAGCAGTCCCCGCGGCAGGACTGCAACTAATGAAAAACTGTTTTTT; j_gene: TRBJ1-4; abundance: few; d_gene: NA; len: 17; v_gene: TRBV27
CDR3aa: CASSSRAGIGKNIQYF; CDR3nt: TGTGCCAGCAGCTCCCGAGCAGGGATAGGCAAAAACATTCAGTACTTC; j_gene: TRBJ2-4; abundance: NA; d_gene: NA; len: 16; v_gene: TRBV7-2
CDR3aa: CASSRFWGGRTNYGYTF; CDR3nt: TGTGCCAGTAGTAGGTTTTGGGGAGGCAGGACTAACTATGGCTACACCTTC; j_gene: TRBJ1-2; abundance: few; d_gene: NA; len: 17; v_gene: TRBV19
CDR3aa: CASSPGGEQFF; CDR3nt: TGTGCCAGCAGCCCAGGGGGGGAGCAGTTCTTC; j_gene: TRBJ2-1; abundance: NA; d_gene: NA; len: 11; v_gene: TRBV6-6
CDR3aa: CASSIRQGNEQYF; CDR3nt: TGTGCCAGTAGTATACGACAGGGGAACGAGCAGTACTTC; j_gene: TRBJ2-7; abundance: NA; d_gene: TRBD1; len: 13; v_gene: TRBV19
CDR3aa: CASTDPRVSSGNTIYF; CDR3nt: TGTGCCAGCACCGACCCACGGGTCTCCTCTGGAAACACCATATATTTT; j_gene: TRBJ1-3; abundance: once; d_gene: NA; len: 16; v_gene: TRBV7-9
CDR3aa: CAIELRDSYTDTQYF; CDR3nt: TGTGCCATCGAGCTCCGGGACTCATATACAGATACGCAGTATTTT; j_gene: TRBJ2-3; abundance: NA; d_gene: NA; len: 15; v_gene: TRBV2
CDR3aa: CASSLWDRTHNSPLHF; CDR3nt: TGCGCCAGCAGCTTGTGGGACAGGACACATAATTCACCCCTCCACTTT; j_gene: TRBJ1-6; abundance: few; d_gene: TRBD1; len: 16; v_gene: TRBV5-1
CDR3aa: CASSAQREGNQPQHF; CDR3nt: TGTGCCAGCTCAGCACAGCGTGAGGGCAATCAGCCCCAGCATTTT; j_gene: TRBJ1-5; abundance: NA; d_gene: NA; len: 15; v_gene: TRBV18
CDR3aa: CASSQDIRTGVHEQYF; CDR3nt: TGCGCCAGCAGCCAAGATATAAGGACAGGGGTCCACGAGCAGTACTTC; j_gene: TRBJ2-7; abundance: NA; d_gene: TRBD1; len: 16; v_gene: TRBV4-3
CDR3aa: CASSGGGLSGANVLTF; CDR3nt: TGTGCCAGCAGCGGGGGGGGCCTCTCTGGGGCCAACGTCCTGACTTTC; j_gene: TRBJ2-6; abundance: NA; d_gene: TRBD2; len: 16; v_gene: TRBV28
CDR3aa: CASSLHLAGALNEQFF; CDR3nt: TGTGCCAGCAGCTTACACCTAGCGGGGGCCCTCAATGAGCAGTTCTTC; j_gene: TRBJ2-1; abundance: NA; d_gene: TRBD2; len: 16; v_gene: TRBV7-2
CDR3aa: CASRTDINQPQHF; CDR3nt: TGTGCCAGCAGGACCGACATCAATCAGCCCCAGCATTTT; j_gene: TRBJ1-5; abundance: NA; d_gene: NA; len: 13; v_gene: TRBV28
CDR3aa: CASSRTGSSGANVLTF; CDR3nt: TGTGCCAGCAGTCGGACAGGGAGCTCTGGGGCCAACGTCCTGACTTTC; j_gene: TRBJ2-6; abundance: few; d_gene: TRBD1; len: 16; v_gene: TRBV2
CDR3aa: CASSLEGLGAELNSPLHF; CDR3nt: TGTGCCAGCAGCTTAGAAGGGTTAGGGGCCGAACTTAATTCACCCCTCCACTTT; j_gene: TRBJ1-6; abundance: NA; d_gene: NA; len: 18; v_gene: TRBV7-6
CDR3aa: CASSYGQGSYNEQFF; CDR3nt: TGTGCCAGCAGTTACGGACAGGGGTCCTACAATGAGCAGTTCTTC; j_gene: TRBJ2-1; abundance: once; d_gene: TRBD1; len: 15; v_gene: TRBV6-5
CDR3aa: CASTGSLGTNEKLFF; CDR3nt: TGTGCCTCGACAGGGAGTTTGGGGACTAATGAAAAACTGTTTTTT; j_gene: TRBJ1-4; abundance: NA; d_gene: TRBD1; len: 15; v_gene: TRBV28
CDR3aa: CASSFYDRLNQPQHF; CDR3nt: TGTGCCAGCAGTTTTTATGACAGACTCAATCAGCCCCAGCATTTT; j_gene: TRBJ1-5; abundance: once; d_gene: NA; len: 15; v_gene: TRBV28